This T cell receptor beta chain was sequenced during a study of T cells in Graves' hyperthyroidism and ophthalmopathy. Points from the study as a whole: The model anticipated ophthalmopathy a median around 6 months pre-onset. Most expanded thyroid clonotypes above 0.001 recurred in blood.

It was RNA transcripts that yielded the amplified TCR beta CDR3 regions. Initially, a first-round RT-PCR of the TCR CDR3 employed the HTBI primer set. TCRdb ran MiXCR on the multiplex PCR reads and lists one entry per CDR3 protein. The table includes fewer than 400,000 distinct CDR3 sequences, around a sixth detected once. For this clonotype: Its antigen is undetermined.

The patients, who ranged from 18 to 65 in age, presented with newly diagnosed hyperthyroidism lasting under 2 months. The diagnoses drew upon clinical symptoms, serum thyroxine and TRAb, thyroid ultrasound and orbital computed tomography. Trimming stripped 3 bases from V and 3 bases from J, with 8 bases between. The CDR3 runs 14 residues. Germline V gene sequence: CDR1 MNHNS, CDR2 SASEGT. V and J are TRBV6-1 and TRBJ1-4; no clear D. The sequence came from a woman aged 18-35 years with Graves' hyperthyroidism that later progressed to Graves' ophthalmopathy. Sequenced: blood. The CDR3 spells CASSDNQANEKLFF. In DNA, the CDR3 is TGTGCCAGCAGTGACAACCAAGCTAATGAAAAACTGTTTTTT.